A selection of T cell receptor beta chains follows, all from one sample in a study of blood T cell repertoires in COVID-19. The assay was immunoSEQ multiplex PCR, and TCRdb's table has in-frame clones only and misses some. The data hold approximately 100,000 clones, with around 84% observed a single time. The source material was peripheral blood. These TCRs come from a woman older than 75 with active or convalescent COVID-19. CDR3s include the opening cysteine and the closing phenylalanine or tryptophan. D genes are given only for firm matches. Clone size is given for some rows only: seen once, a few or many times, or a class if the clone is expanded.

V,D,J,size,DNA,CDR3
TRBV6-5,TRBD2,TRBJ2-1,NA,TGTGCCAGCAGCTCGGCCCTAGCGGGAGTCAATGAGCAGTTCTTC,CASSSALAGVNEQFF
TRBV5-4,TRBD2,TRBJ2-1,NA,TGTGCCAGCAGCCTAATAGCGGGAGCAGACAATGAGCAGTTCTTC,CASSLIAGADNEQFF
TRBV27,NA,TRBJ1-4,NA,TGTGCCAGCAGTTTATCGTTGCCAGAAGCAACTAATGAAAAACTGTTTTTT,CASSLSLPEATNEKLFF
TRBV18,NA,TRBJ2-3,once,TGTGCCAGCTCCTACTACACAGATACGCAGTATTTT,CASSYYTDTQYF
TRBV10-1,NA,TRBJ2-3,NA,TGCGCCAGCAGTCTTGGGGGGGCTTCAGATACGCAGTATTTT,CASSLGGASDTQYF
TRBV6-5,TRBD2,TRBJ2-1,NA,TGTGCCAGCAGACTAGCGGGAAATGATGAGCAGTTCTTC,CASRLAGNDEQFF
TRBV28,TRBD1,TRBJ2-7,few,TGTGCCAGCAGCTCCCCCGGGACAGTATCTTACGAGCAGTACTTC,CASSSPGTVSYEQYF
TRBV18,TRBD1,TRBJ1-3,NA,TGTGCCAGCTCACCAACCGGGACAGGGATTGGAAACACCATATATTTT,CASSPTGTGIGNTIYF
TRBV24-1,NA,TRBJ1-4,NA,TGTGCCACCAGCCGCGGAAGTGGTGAAAAACTGTTTTTT,CATSRGSGEKLFF
TRBV6-5,NA,TRBJ1-5,NA,TGTGCCAGCAGCTCTAGAAATCAGCCCCAGCATTTT,CASSSRNQPQHF
TRBV27,NA,TRBJ2-5,NA,TGTGCCAGCAGTGCTCAAACCCCTAGGGAGACCCAGTACTTC,CASSAQTPRETQYF
TRBV5-7,NA,TRBJ1-2,NA,TGTGCCAGCAGCTTATCCACTATGGGCAGGGCGGATGGCTACACCTTC,CASSLSTMGRADGYTF
TRBV30,TRBD1,TRBJ2-5,NA,TGTGCCTGGAGTCTTCAGGGGGCGGGAAAGACCCAGTACTTC,CAWSLQGAGKTQYF
TRBV6-5,TRBD1,TRBJ1-2,NA,TGTGCCAGCAGTCAGGCGGGACAGGGGGATAATGGCTACACCTTC,CASSQAGQGDNGYTF
TRBV5-1,TRBD1,TRBJ1-4,NA,TGCGCCAGCAGCTCTCAGGGGGTATTACATGAAAAACTGTTTTTT,CASSSQGVLHEKLFF
TRBV5-1,TRBD2,TRBJ2-7,NA,TGCGCCAGCAGCACTGGAGGACTAGCGGGAGTCATCTACGAGCAGTACTTC,CASSTGGLAGVIYEQYF
TRBV18,NA,TRBJ1-2,few,TGTGCCAGCTCACCACCGACTCCCGGAAGCTATGGCTACACCTTC,CASSPPTPGSYGYTF
TRBV25-1,TRBD1,TRBJ2-1,NA,TGTGCCAGCAGTGAAGGGACAGGAGCGGGCCATGAGCAGTTCTTC,CASSEGTGAGHEQFF
TRBV6-5,NA,TRBJ1-1,NA,TGTGCCAGCAGTTTTTCAGAGAACACTGAAGCTTTCTTT,CASSFSENTEAFF
TRBV5-1,NA,TRBJ2-2,NA,TGCGCCAGCAGCTTGGGTACTAGGATGGACACCGGGGAGCTGTTTTTT,CASSLGTRMDTGELFF
TRBV18,NA,TRBJ2-7,NA,TGTGCCAGCTCACCTCCCCCCATGGCGGTGTCCTACGAGCAGTACTTC,CASSPPPMAVSYEQYF
TRBV24-1,TRBD1,TRBJ1-5,NA,TGTGCCACCAGTGATAAGGGGGCTCGCAATCAGCCCCAGCATTTT,CATSDKGARNQPQHF
TRBV5-6,TRBD1,TRBJ1-2,NA,TGTGCCAGCAGCGCCGGGACAGTCTATGGCTACACCTTC,CASSAGTVYGYTF
TRBV6-5,TRBD1,TRBJ2-2,once,TGTGCCAGTCAGACAGGGGCAAACACCGGGGAGCTGTTTTTT,CASQTGANTGELFF
TRBV30,NA,TRBJ1-4,NA,TGTGCCGGGGGAGCGGGACACCGACAGATTAATGAAAAACTGTTTTTT,CAGGAGHRQINEKLFF
TRBV27,NA,TRBJ2-1,NA,TGTGCCAGCAGGCAGGGTCTTACCCTCCTAGGCAATGAGCAGTTCTTC,CASRQGLTLLGNEQFF
TRBV12-3/TRBV12-4,NA,TRBJ2-2,NA,TGTGCCAGCAGGAGATCGGGGGAGCTGTTTTTT,CASRRSGELFF
TRBV24-1,TRBD1,TRBJ1-1,NA,TGTGCCACCAGTGTATTCCCGGGACAGGGAATAAGGCGTAAAACTGAAGCTTTCTTT,CATSVFPGQGIRRKTEAFF
TRBV5-4,TRBD2,TRBJ2-3,NA,TGTGCCAGCAGCTTACCGGGACTAGCGACGGGAGGCACCCACACAGATACGCAGTATTTT,CASSLPGLATGGTHTDTQYF
TRBV28,NA,TRBJ2-7,NA,TGTGCCAGCAATCGTCCAGGGGAAAGGAACGAGCAGTACTTC,CASNRPGERNEQYF
TRBV12-3/TRBV12-4,NA,TRBJ2-5,NA,TGTGCCAGCAGTTTTAAAGAGACCCAGTACTTC,CASSFKETQYF